This is a list of T cell receptor beta chains from one sample in a study of CD8 T cells in Susac syndrome. In TCRdb, the immunoSEQ multiplex PCR reads were re-called with MiXCR into one record per CDR3 protein. The table lists around 170,000 distinct CDR3 sequences, roughly 95% of them singletons. The sequenced sample consisted of CD4+ T cells from PBMCs. These receptors all come from a human donor with Susac syndrome. Each CDR3 is given with its conserved first and last residue. Fields, in order: CDR3 length, clone size, V gene, J gene, D gene, CDR3 protein. D genes are given only for firm matches. Only part of the rows carry a size: once, few, many, or a class if the clone is expanded.

13	NA	TRBV4-3	TRBJ1-1	NA	CASSQGRYTEAFF
14	NA	TRBV11-3	TRBJ2-3	NA	CASSLAGAVDTQYF
14	NA	TRBV6-4	TRBJ1-2	TRBD1	CASSEETGNYGYTF
12	NA	TRBV3-1	TRBJ1-6	NA	CASSHDSSPLHF
16	NA	TRBV5-1	TRBJ2-7	NA	CASSVAPQLRGYEQYF
14	NA	TRBV12-3/TRBV12-4	TRBJ2-3	TRBD2	CASSTTAGSDTQYF
15	NA	TRBV30	TRBJ2-1	TRBD2	CAWSPLAGVNNEQFF
16	once	TRBV5-1	TRBJ2-6	NA	CASSLGFPSGANVLTF
20	NA	TRBV3-1	TRBJ2-1	TRBD2	CASSPVPGTSEYSSYNEQFF
14	NA	TRBV29-1	TRBJ1-2	NA	CSVGSYSMSYGYTF
15	NA	TRBV30	TRBJ2-7	TRBD1	CAWSAGQGVSYEQYF
12	NA	TRBV30	TRBJ1-2	NA	CAWKGSNYGYTF
14	NA	TRBV6-2/TRBV6-3	TRBJ2-1	NA	CASAPGGHYNEQFF
13	once	TRBV20-1	TRBJ2-5	NA	CSALGGTVETQYF
18	NA	TRBV3-1	TRBJ2-4	TRBD2	CASSQGTSGGFVKNIQYF
15	NA	TRBV19	TRBJ2-7	TRBD1	CASAEKTGTPYAQYF
17	once	TRBV20-1	TRBJ2-6	NA	CSARLQDSSSGANVLTF
15	NA	TRBV5-4	TRBJ2-5	TRBD1	CASSPGTGRGETQYF
17	NA	TRBV11-2	TRBJ2-5	TRBD2	CASSLRRLAGAGGTQYF
15	once	TRBV7-2	TRBJ2-1	NA	CASSLPPTGIGEQFF
15	NA	TRBV19	TRBJ1-5	NA	CASRQAGIRGQPQHF
15	NA	TRBV2	TRBJ1-1	NA	CASASSHGSNTEAFF
15	NA	TRBV27	TRBJ2-7	NA	CASSLHKGQGYEQYF
15	NA	TRBV3-1	TRBJ1-6	NA	CATTLGPGRYSPLHF
16	NA	TRBV7-2	TRBJ2-5	NA	CASSFVATNQQETQYF
13	NA	TRBV20-1	TRBJ2-5	NA	CSALHGGEETQYF
11	NA	TRBV6-5	TRBJ2-7	NA	CASSYSMKQYF
14	NA	TRBV2	TRBJ1-2	TRBD1	CASSGQGARYGYTF
16	NA	TRBV9	TRBJ2-5	NA	CASSVESGVIGETQYF
16	NA	TRBV19	TRBJ2-2	TRBD2	CASSPTSGPPPGELFF
17	NA	TRBV20-1	TRBJ2-4	TRBD1	CSAKEPGGDLAKNIQYF
11	NA	TRBV29-1	TRBJ1-2	NA	CSVRTSYGYTF
18	NA	TRBV5-1	TRBJ1-6	TRBD1	CASSSTGLLALDNSPLHF
15	NA	TRBV6-2/TRBV6-3	TRBJ1-5	NA	CASSYKLTGDQPQHF
15	NA	TRBV7-2	TRBJ2-5	TRBD2	CASSLDGTSRKTQYF
14	NA	TRBV20-1	TRBJ2-4	NA	CSARENSGPNIQYF
12	NA	TRBV6-6	TRBJ2-3	NA	CASRGSTDTQYF
15	NA	TRBV12-3/TRBV12-4	TRBJ2-1	TRBD2	CASRPLAALDNEQFF
13	NA	TRBV11-2	TRBJ2-4	NA	CASSSERRPDPYF
13	NA	TRBV27	TRBJ1-5	NA	CASSLRGEQPQHF
17	NA	TRBV5-1	TRBJ2-1	NA	CASSPRAGLDNYNEQFF
15	NA	TRBV3-1	TRBJ1-6	TRBD1	CASSPTARGQSPLHF
14	once	TRBV20-1	TRBJ1-4	NA	CSASFGATDEKLFF
14	once	TRBV9	TRBJ2-3	TRBD2	CASSAGLATDTQYF
12	NA	TRBV2	TRBJ1-1	NA	CASSDTAVMAFF
15	NA	TRBV27	TRBJ2-1	NA	CASSLKDRRYNEQFF
15	NA	TRBV12-3/TRBV12-4	TRBJ1-2	NA	CASSFSAQGIDGYTF
12	NA	TRBV30	TRBJ2-5	NA	CAWKWGVETQYF
18	NA	TRBV21-1	TRBJ2-4	NA	CASSEEASGGAGKNIQYF
14	NA	TRBV29-1	TRBJ1-1	TRBD1	CSGRGGQGNTEAFF
16	NA	TRBV4-3	TRBJ2-3	TRBD2	CASSQRLAGGLDTQYF
15	NA	TRBV2	TRBJ2-7	NA	CASPKTDSPSYEQYF
15	NA	TRBV20-1	TRBJ1-5	TRBD1	CSARATGGYSQPQHF
14	NA	TRBV30	TRBJ1-4	TRBD1	CAWTTGGTGEKLFF